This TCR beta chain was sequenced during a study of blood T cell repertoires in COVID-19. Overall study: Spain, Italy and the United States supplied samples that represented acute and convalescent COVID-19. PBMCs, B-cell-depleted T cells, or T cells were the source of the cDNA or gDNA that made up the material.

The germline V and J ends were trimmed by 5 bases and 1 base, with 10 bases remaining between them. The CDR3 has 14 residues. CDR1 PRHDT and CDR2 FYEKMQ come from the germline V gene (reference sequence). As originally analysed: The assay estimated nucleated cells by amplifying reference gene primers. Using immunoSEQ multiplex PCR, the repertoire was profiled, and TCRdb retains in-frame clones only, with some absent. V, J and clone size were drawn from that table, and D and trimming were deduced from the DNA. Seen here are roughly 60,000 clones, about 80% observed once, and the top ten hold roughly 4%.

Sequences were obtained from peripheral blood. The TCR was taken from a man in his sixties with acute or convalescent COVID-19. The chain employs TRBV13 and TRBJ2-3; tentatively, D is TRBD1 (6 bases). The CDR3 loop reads CASSQRTGTDTQYF. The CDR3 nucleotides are TGTGCCAGCAGCCAGAGGACAGGCACAGATACGCAGTATTTT.